The 22 T cell receptor beta chains below were found in one sample sequenced in a study of blood T cell repertoires in COVID-19. Sequencing was performed with immunoSEQ multiplex PCR; in TCRdb, only in-frame clones are kept and a portion is missing. The sample has some 300,000 clones, around 91% seen once. Sequencing was performed on peripheral blood. Receptors were obtained from a woman between 40 and 55 years old with COVID-19, enrolled during active disease.

J is TRBJ2-5 and V is TRBV18, with 7 bases that match TRBD1. Germline CDR1 KGHSH, CDR2 LQKENI. V trimming: 5 bases; J trimming: 3 bases; junction bases outside the gene matches: 6. This CDR3 comprises 14 residues. In DNA form, the CDR3 reads TGTGCCAGCTCATCGGGACAGCCGGAAGAGACCCAGTACTTC. As protein: CASSSGQPEETQYF.

The V call is TRBV4-1, the J call TRBJ2-7, with 7 bases matching TRBD2. CDR3 length: 17 residues. The germline V gene has CDR1 MGHRA and CDR2 YSYEKL. J lost 6 bases, V lost 4 bases, and 18 bases had no gene match. The CDR3 nucleotides are TGCGCCAGCAGCCCGGAAGGTCTTACTAGCGTCCCGCGCGAGCAGTACTTC. The encoded protein is CASSPEGLTSVPREQYF.

J is TRBJ1-1 and V is TRBV6-4; 9 nucleotides agree with TRBD1. In germline, CDR1 is MRHNA, CDR2 SNTAGT. The CDR3 has 15 amino acids. The J segment lost 2 bases and the V segment lost 4 bases, leaving 5 bases of the junction unmatched. Here the CDR3 DNA reads TGTGCCAGCAGTGCGATGGGACAGGGTAACACTGAAGCTTTCTTT. Encoded protein: CASSAMGQGNTEAFF.

The V and J genes are TRBV2 and TRBJ1-2; D ambiguous. This CDR3 comprises 13 residues. Germline CDR1 and CDR2: SNHLY and FYNNEI. V dropped 4 bases and J dropped 2 bases, with 8 bases sitting between them. DNA for the CDR3: TGTGCCAGCAGTGCCACAGTAAACTATGGCTACACCTTC. It is translated as CASSATVNYGYTF.

The rearrangement links TRBV10-3 to TRBJ1-1; D gene ambiguous. This CDR3 comprises 14 residues. Trimming took 2 bases from V and 0 from J, leaving 7 bases between them. Germline-derived CDR1 and CDR2 are ENHRY and SYGVKD. CDR3 nucleotides: TGTGCCATCAGTGAGGCAGGCATGAACACTGAAGCTTTCTTT. Translating gives CAISEAGMNTEAFF.

V and J are TRBV6-2 or TRBV6-3 and TRBJ2-2; possibly TRBD2 for D (6 bases). Germline V gene lookup returns CDR1 MNHEY and CDR2 SVGEGT. Trimming took 2 bases from V and 1 from J, leaving 14 bases between them. The CDR3 has 17 residues. The CDR3 DNA reads TGTGCCAGCAGTTACCGGCTGGTAGCGGTGAACACCGGGGAGCTGTTTTTT. This encodes CASSYRLVAVNTGELFF.

The J gene is TRBJ2-7, the V gene TRBV4-3; a weak D match, TRBD1 (6 bases). This CDR3 contains 14 residues. V shed 0 bases and J shed 2 bases, with 8 bases lying between them. Germline lookup yields CDR1 LGHNA and CDR2 YSLEER. Written as DNA, the CDR3 is TGCGCCAGCAGCCAAGAGAGGGGGACCTACGAGCAGTACTTC. Its translation: CASSQERGTYEQYF.

The chain links TRBV28 to TRBJ1-5; D not resolved. The CDR3 sequence is 16 residues long. Germline CDR1 reads MDHEN; CDR2 reads SYDVKM. Trimming stripped 2 bases from V and 4 bases from J, with 15 bases between. The CDR3 DNA sequence: TGTGCCAGCAGTTTACCCAAAGTAAGCTTTAATCAGCCCCAGCATTTT. It codes for CASSLPKVSFNQPQHF. Full variable domain (remainder filled in from reference TRBV28 and TRBJ1-5): DVKVTQSSRYLVKRTGEKVFLECVQDMDHENMFWYRQDPGLGLRLIYFSYDVKMKEKGDIPEGYSVSREKKERFSLILESASTNQTSMYLCASSLPKVSFNQPQHFGDGTRLSIL.

The chain uses TRBV28 and TRBJ1-5; 8 bases match TRBD1. The CDR3 contains 15 residues. CDR1 and CDR2 from the germline V gene are MDHEN and SYDVKM. V trimming: 5 bases; J trimming: 6 bases; junction bases outside the gene matches: 9. The CDR3 DNA reads as TGTGCCAGCAGTCGGAGCCAGGGGGCGCGTCAGCCCCAGCATTTT. Translating it yields CASSRSQGARQPQHF.

The chain links TRBV27 to TRBJ1-2; 11 bases agree with TRBD1. Per the germline V gene, CDR1 is MNHEY and CDR2 is SMNVEV (reference sequence). V was clipped by 5 bases and J by 3 bases; unmatched bases: 14. The CDR3 sequence is 18 residues long. CDR3 sequence: CASSPRDRGYFSDYGYTF. CDR3 nucleotides: TGTGCCAGCAGTCCCCGGGACAGGGGGTATTTTAGCGACTATGGCTACACCTTC.

The chain joins TRBV18 to TRBJ2-6; D may be TRBD1 (5 bases). The CDR3 runs to 16 residues. Germline CDR1 KGHSH, CDR2 LQKENI. V lost 4 bases and J 2 bases, leaving 12 bases between the germline ends. The CDR3 DNA reads TGTGCCAGCTCACGGCAGGGCGGCGCTGGGGCCAACGTCCTGACTTTC. It codes for CASSRQGGAGANVLTF.

V is TRBV30 and J is TRBJ2-7; maybe TRBD1 (5 bases). This CDR3 has 16 residues. Deletions cut 3 bases from V and 0 bases from J, with 18 bases between. The germline gives CDR1 GTSNPN, CDR2 SVGIG (reference sequence). CDR3 in DNA: TGTGCCTGGAGCCTATTCGGACAAGCTCTCTCCTACGAGCAGTACTTC. Its protein product is CAWSLFGQALSYEQYF.

The chain recombines TRBV5-1 with TRBJ2-2; 8 bases map to TRBD1. With 2 bases clipped from V and 3 bases from J, the junction kept 6 bases outside the gene matches. CDR1 is SGHRS, CDR2 YFSETQ, per germline. The CDR3 extends over 16 amino acids. The CDR3 DNA follows: TGCGCCAGCAGCTTTGACAGGGGACGGGACACCGGGGAGCTGTTTTTT. Its translation is CASSFDRGRDTGELFF.

The gene calls are TRBV7-8 and TRBJ2-7, with TRBD2 matching over 10 bases. This CDR3 has 16 residues. The V gene's germline CDR1 is SGHVS and CDR2 FQNEAQ. The V gene end was trimmed by 5 bases and the J gene end by 0 bases; junction bases not matched to a gene: 7. CDR3 sequence: CASSPRPSGSSYEQYF. The CDR3 DNA follows: TGTGCCAGCAGCCCCCGCCCTAGCGGGAGCTCCTACGAGCAGTACTTC.

V is TRBV27 and J is TRBJ1-4; TRBD1 might be the D (6 bases). The CDR3 loop spans 14 amino acids. The ends were cut back, 3 bases at V and 6 bases at J, with 11 bases in the middle. Germline V gene sequence: CDR1 MNHEY, CDR2 SMNVEV (reference sequence). CDR3 bases: TGTGCCAGCAGTTTCTACAGGGAAGATGAAAAACTGTTTTTT. Translated, it gives CASSFYREDEKLFF.

The V gene is TRBV4-1, the J gene TRBJ1-1; 7 bases agree with TRBD1. The CDR3 covers 15 residues. The germline V gene has CDR1 MGHRA and CDR2 YSYEKL. J lost 1 base, V lost 4 bases, and 6 bases had no gene match. The CDR3 loop is CASSRIQGWNTEAFF. In nucleotides, the CDR3 is TGCGCCAGCAGCCGCATACAGGGGTGGAACACTGAAGCTTTCTTT.

Points on this clone: Additional DNA sequences in this sample encode the identical CDR3. J is TRBJ1-2 and V is TRBV5-1; 8 nucleotides agree with TRBD1. The junction had 7 bases not matched to a gene; V was cut back by 4 bases and J by 8 bases. The germline V gene has CDR1 SGHRS and CDR2 YFSETQ. This CDR3 region has 13 residues. CDR3 bases: TGCGCCAGCAGCCCGGACAGGGTGGGAGGCTACACCTTC. Protein: CASSPDRVGGYTF.

The chain carries TRBV5-6 and TRBJ2-5; 12 nucleotides agree with TRBD2. V dropped 3 bases and J dropped 3; count of bases not matched to a gene: 9. The CDR3 sequence is 17 residues long. Germline loops: CDR1 SGHDT, CDR2 YYEEEE. In DNA form, the CDR3 reads TGTGCCAGCAGCTATAAACTAGCGGGAGGAGGGAAAGAGACCCAGTACTTC. It codes for CASSYKLAGGGKETQYF.

J is TRBJ2-1 and V is TRBV28; D may be TRBD2 (6 bases). The germline V gene encodes CDR1 MDHEN and CDR2 SYDVKM. This CDR3 comprises 15 residues. V gave up 2 bases and J gave up 1 base, with 9 bases separating them. CDR3 loop: CASSLPAGSYNEQFF. In DNA, the CDR3 is TGTGCCAGCAGTTTACCAGCGGGTTCCTACAATGAGCAGTTCTTC.

The CDR3 is CASSLGPERSSYEQYF. The CDR3 nucleotides are TGTGCCAGCAGCTTAGGTCCGGAGCGGTCCTCCTACGAGCAGTACTTC. The chain couples TRBV7-9 to TRBJ2-7, with a weak D call TRBD2 (5 bases). V gave up 1 base and J gave up 0 bases, with 13 bases separating them. CDR1 and CDR2 from the germline V gene are SEHNR and FQNEAQ (reference sequence). The CDR3 totals 16 residues.

The chain recombines TRBV9 with TRBJ2-2; 12 nucleotides line up with TRBD2. This CDR3 comprises 15 residues. CDR1 is SGDLS and CDR2 is YYNGEE in the germline V gene. Unmatched junction bases numbered 1, after V lost 2 bases and J lost 5 bases. The CDR3 protein is CASSVTSGGTGELFF. CDR3 nucleotides: TGTGCCAGCAGCGTGACTAGCGGGGGAACCGGGGAGCTGTTTTTT.

The genes are TRBV12-5 and TRBJ2-7, with 15 positions matching TRBD2. With 5 bases clipped from V and 4 bases from J, the junction kept 3 bases outside the gene matches. CDR1 is LGHNT, CDR2 FRNRAP, per germline. The CDR3 extends over 15 amino acids. The CDR3 here is CASGLGLAGGYEQYF. The DNA for the CDR3 is TGTGCTAGTGGTCTGGGACTAGCGGGAGGATACGAGCAGTACTTC.